A single sample is the source of the 3 T cell receptor beta chains below, sequenced in a study of shared clonotypes between healthy human individuals. Method: immunoSEQ multiplex PCR; TCRdb's copy keeps in-frame clones and lacks some. The table has around 2,000,000 clones, less than 95% seen once; the top ten hold 0.85% to 1.2%. Positive CCR7 selection of CD45RO-negative cells yielded the naive CD8 cells, and terminally differentiated effector memory CD45RA+ cells were excluded. The sequenced sample was naive CD8+ T cells sorted from blood. The receptors originated from a young man in good health.

Concerning this clone itself: At the DNA level, this CDR3 is encoded by other sequences in the same sample as well. The chain couples TRBV27 to TRBJ2-7; the D is unclear. The V and J ends lost 3 bases and 5 bases respectively, with 11 bases between them. Per the germline V gene, CDR1 is MNHEY and CDR2 is SMNVEV (reference sequence). The CDR3 covers 13 residues. Here the CDR3 DNA reads TGTGCCAGCAGTTTCTCTAGTGGGAACGAGCAGTACTTC. Translation gives CASSFSSGNEQYF.

The chain joins TRBV6-1 to TRBJ1-2; 9 nucleotides agree with TRBD1. Germline trimming cut 1 base from V and 4 bases from J; bases unmatched to any gene: 4. Germline-derived CDR1 and CDR2 are MNHNS and SASEGT. The CDR3 extends over 15 amino acids. The CDR3 nucleotides are TGTGCCAGCAGTGAAGTGGTACAGGGGGCCTATGGCTACACCTTC. This gives the protein CASSEVVQGAYGYTF.

The chain joins TRBV25-1 to TRBJ2-5; D is uncertain. Germline CDR1 is MGHDK and CDR2 is SYGVNS. V shed 5 bases and J shed 5 bases, with 12 bases lying between them. The CDR3 is made up of 13 amino acids. The CDR3 DNA sequence: TGTGCCAGCAGTCCCCCGGGTTTCGAGACCCAGTACTTC. Amino acid sequence: CASSPPGFETQYF.